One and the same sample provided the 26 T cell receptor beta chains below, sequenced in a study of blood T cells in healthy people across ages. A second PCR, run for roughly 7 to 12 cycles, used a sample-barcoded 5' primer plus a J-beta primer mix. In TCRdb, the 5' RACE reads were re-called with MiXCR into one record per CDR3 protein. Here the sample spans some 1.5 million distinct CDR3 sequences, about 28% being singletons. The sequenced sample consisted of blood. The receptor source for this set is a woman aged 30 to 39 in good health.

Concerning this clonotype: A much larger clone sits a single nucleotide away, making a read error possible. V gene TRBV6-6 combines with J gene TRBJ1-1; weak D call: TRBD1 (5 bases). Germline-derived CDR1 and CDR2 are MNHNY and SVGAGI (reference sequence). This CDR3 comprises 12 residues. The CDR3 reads CAGSYGGTEAFF. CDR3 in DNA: TGTGCCGGCAGTTACGGGGGCACTGAAGCTTTCTTT.

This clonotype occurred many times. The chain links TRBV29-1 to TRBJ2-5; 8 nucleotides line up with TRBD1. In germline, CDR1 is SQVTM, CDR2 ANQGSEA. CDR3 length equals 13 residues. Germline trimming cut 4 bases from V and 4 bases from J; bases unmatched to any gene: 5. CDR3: CSVGAGGGETQYF. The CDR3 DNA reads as TGCAGCGTTGGGGCAGGGGGCGGAGAGACCCAGTACTTC.

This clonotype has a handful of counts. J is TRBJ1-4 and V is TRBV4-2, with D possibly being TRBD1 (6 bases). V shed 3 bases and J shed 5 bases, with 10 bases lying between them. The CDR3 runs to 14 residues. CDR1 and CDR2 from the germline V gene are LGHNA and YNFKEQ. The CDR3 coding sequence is TGTGCCAGCAGCCACTCGGACAGAAATGAAAAACTGTTTTTT. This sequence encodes CASSHSDRNEKLFF.

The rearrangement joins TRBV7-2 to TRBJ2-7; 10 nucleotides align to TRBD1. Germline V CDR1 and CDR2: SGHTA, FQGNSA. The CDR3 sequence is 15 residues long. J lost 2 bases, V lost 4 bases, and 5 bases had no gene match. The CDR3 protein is CASSSRTGGPYEQYF. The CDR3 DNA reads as TGTGCCAGCAGCTCCCGGACAGGGGGTCCCTACGAGCAGTACTTC.

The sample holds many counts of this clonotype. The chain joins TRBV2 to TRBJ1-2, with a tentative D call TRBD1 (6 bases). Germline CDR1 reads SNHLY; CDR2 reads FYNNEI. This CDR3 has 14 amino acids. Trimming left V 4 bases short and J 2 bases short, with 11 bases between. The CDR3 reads CASSGQGGNYGYTF. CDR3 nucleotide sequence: TGTGCCAGCAGTGGCCAAGGGGGGAACTATGGCTACACCTTC.

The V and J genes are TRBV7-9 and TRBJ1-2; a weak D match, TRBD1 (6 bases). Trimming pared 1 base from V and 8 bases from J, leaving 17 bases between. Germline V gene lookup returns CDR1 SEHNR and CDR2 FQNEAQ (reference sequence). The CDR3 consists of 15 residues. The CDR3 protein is CASSLGTGNLQGYTF. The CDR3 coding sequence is TGTGCCAGCAGCTTAGGCACAGGGAATCTGCAAGGCTACACCTTC.

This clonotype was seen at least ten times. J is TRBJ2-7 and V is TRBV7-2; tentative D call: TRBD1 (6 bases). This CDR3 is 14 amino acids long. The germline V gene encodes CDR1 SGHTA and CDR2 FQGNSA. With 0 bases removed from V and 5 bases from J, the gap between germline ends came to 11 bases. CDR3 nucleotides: TGTGCCAGCAGCTTAGCGAACAGGGCCCACGAGCAGTACTTC. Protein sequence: CASSLANRAHEQYF.

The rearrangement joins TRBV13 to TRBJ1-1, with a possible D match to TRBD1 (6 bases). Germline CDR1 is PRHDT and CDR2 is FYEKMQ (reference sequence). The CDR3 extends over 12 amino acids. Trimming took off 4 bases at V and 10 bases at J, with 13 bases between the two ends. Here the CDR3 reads CASSSTGLGAFF. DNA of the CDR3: TGTGCCAGCAGCTCTACAGGGCTCGGAGCTTTCTTT.

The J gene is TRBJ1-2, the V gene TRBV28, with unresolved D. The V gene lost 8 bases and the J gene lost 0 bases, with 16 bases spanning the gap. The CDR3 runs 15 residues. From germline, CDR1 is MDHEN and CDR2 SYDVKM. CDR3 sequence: CASGSRLLSNYGYTF. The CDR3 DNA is TGTGCCAGCGGCTCGAGACTACTCTCTAACTATGGCTACACCTTC.

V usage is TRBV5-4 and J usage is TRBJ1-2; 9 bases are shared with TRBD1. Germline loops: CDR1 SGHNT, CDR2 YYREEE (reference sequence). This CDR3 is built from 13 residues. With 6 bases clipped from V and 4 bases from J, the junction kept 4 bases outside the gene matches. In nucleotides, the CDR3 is TGTGCCAGCATGGAGGACAGGGGCTATGGCTACACCTTC. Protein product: CASMEDRGYGYTF.

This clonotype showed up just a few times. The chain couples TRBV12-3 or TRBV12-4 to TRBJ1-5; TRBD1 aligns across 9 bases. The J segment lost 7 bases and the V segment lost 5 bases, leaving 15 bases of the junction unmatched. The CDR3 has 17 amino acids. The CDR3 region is CASSPPWRDRERQPQHF. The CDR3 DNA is TGTGCCAGCAGTCCACCCTGGAGGGACAGGGAACGCCAGCCCCAGCATTTT.

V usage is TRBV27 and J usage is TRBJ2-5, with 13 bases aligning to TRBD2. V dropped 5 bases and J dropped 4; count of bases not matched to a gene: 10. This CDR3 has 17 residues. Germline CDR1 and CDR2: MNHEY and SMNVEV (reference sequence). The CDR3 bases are TGTGCCAGCAGTCGGACTAGCGGGAGTTCCCTGAGAGAGACCCAGTACTTC. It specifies CASSRTSGSSLRETQYF.

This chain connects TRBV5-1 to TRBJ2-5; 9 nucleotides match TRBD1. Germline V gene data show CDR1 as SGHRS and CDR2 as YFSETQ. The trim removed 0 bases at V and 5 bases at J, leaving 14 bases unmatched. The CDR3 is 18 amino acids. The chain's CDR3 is CASSLGPNPGQGVETQYF. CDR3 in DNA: TGCGCCAGCAGCTTGGGCCCCAATCCGGGACAGGGTGTGGAGACCCAGTACTTC.

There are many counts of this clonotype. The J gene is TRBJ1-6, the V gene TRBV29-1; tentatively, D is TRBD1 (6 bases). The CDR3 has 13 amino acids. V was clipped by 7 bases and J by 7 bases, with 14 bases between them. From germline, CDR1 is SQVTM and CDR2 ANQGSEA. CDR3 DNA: TGCAGCGCCGGGCTACAGGGCAATTCACCCCTCCACTTT. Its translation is CSAGLQGNSPLHF.

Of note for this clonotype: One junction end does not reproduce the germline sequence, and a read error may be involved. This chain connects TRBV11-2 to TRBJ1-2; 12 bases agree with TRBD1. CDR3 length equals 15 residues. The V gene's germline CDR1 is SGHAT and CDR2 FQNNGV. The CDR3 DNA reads TGTGCCTGCAGCTTGGCGGGACAGGGGGCACATGGCTACACCTTC. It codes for CACSLAGQGAHGYTF.

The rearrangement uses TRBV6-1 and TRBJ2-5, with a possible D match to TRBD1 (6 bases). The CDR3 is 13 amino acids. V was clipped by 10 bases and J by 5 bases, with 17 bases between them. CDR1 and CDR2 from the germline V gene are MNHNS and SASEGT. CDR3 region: CANREGRRETQYF. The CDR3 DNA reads TGTGCCAACAGGGAAGGAAGGCGGGAGACCCAGTACTTC.

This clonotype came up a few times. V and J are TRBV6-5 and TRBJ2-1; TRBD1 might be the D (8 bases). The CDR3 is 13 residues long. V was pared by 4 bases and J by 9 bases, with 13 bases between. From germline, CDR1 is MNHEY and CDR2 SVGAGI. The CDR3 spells CASSSHRGGEQFF. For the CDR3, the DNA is TGTGCCAGCAGTTCCCACAGGGGGGGTGAGCAGTTCTTC.

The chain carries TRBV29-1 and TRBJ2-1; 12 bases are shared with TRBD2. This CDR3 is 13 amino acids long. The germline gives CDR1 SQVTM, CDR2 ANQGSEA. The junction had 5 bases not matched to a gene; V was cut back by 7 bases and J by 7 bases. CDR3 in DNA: TGCAGCGAGTCCGGGACTAGCGGGAATGAGCAGTTCTTC. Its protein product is CSESGTSGNEQFF.

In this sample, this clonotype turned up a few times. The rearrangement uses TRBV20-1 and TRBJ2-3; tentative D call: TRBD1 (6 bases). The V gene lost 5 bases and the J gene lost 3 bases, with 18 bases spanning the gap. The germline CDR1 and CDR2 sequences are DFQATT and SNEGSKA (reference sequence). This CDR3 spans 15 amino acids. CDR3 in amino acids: CSAGPFGRGTDTQYF. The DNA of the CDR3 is TGCAGTGCTGGACCCTTCGGCAGGGGAACAGATACGCAGTATTTT.

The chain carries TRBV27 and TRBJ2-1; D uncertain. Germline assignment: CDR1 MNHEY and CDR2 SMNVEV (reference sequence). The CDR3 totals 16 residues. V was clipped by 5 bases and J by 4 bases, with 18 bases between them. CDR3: CASSRQRVPSYNEQFF. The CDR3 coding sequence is TGTGCCAGCAGTCGTCAAAGGGTTCCCTCATACAATGAGCAGTTCTTC.

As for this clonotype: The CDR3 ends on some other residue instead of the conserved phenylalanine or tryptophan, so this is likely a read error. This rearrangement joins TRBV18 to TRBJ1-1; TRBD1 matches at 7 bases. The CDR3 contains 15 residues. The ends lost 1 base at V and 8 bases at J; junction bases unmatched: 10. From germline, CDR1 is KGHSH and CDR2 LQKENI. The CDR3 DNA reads TGTGCCAGCTCACCACTGGGAGAGGGGGCAGCAGAAGCTTTCTTG. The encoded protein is CASSPLGEGAAEAFL.

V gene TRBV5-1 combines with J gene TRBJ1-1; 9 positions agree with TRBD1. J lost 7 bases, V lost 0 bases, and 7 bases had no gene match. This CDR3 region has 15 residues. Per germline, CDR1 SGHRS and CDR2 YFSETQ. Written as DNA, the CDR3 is TGCGCCAGCAGCTTGGGGGGGACAGGGAGCGATGAAGCTTTCTTT. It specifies CASSLGGTGSDEAFF.

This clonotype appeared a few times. CDR3 in DNA: TGTGCCAGCAGCTCACGAGGGGGGAAAAACACCATATATTTT. It encodes CASSSRGGKNTIYF. V usage is TRBV7-2 and J usage is TRBJ1-3; D may be TRBD1 (6 bases). The V gene's germline CDR1 is SGHTA and CDR2 FQGNSA. V was clipped by 4 bases and J by 6 bases, with 13 bases between them. The length of the CDR3 is 14 residues.

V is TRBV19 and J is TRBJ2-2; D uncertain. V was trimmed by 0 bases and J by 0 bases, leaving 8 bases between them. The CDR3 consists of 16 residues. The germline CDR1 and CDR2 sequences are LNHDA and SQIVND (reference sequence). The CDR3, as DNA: TGTGCCAGTAGTATAGACACGGACGCGAACACCGGGGAGCTGTTTTTT. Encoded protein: CASSIDTDANTGELFF.

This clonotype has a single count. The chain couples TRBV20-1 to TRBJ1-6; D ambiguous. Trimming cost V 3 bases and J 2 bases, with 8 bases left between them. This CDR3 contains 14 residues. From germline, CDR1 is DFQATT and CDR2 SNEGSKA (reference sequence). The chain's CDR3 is CSASAGTYNSPLHF. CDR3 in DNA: TGCAGTGCTAGTGCCGGTACCTATAATTCACCCCTCCACTTT.

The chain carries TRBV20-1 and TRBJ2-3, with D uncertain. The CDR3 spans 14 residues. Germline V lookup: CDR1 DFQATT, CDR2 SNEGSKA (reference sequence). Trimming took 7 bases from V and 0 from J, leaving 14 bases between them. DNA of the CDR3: TGCAGTGTCGAGACCGAAACTAGCACAGATACGCAGTATTTT. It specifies CSVETETSTDTQYF.